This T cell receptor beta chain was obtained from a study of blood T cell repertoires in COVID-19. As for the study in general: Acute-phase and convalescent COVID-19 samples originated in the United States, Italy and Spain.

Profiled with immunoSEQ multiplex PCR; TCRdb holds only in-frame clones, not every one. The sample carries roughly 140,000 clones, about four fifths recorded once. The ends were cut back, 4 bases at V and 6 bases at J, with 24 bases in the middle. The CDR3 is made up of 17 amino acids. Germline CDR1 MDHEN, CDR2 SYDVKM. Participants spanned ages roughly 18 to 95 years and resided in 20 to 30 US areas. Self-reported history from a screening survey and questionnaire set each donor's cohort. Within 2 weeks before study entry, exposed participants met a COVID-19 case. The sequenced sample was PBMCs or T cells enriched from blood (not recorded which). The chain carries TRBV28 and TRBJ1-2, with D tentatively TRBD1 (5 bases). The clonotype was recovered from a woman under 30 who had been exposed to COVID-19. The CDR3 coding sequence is TGTGCCAGCAGTTCCGCCGTGGGGGGTGGTCGTGTCAATGGCTACACCTTC. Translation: CASSSAVGGGRVNGYTF.